This T cell receptor (beta chain) appears in the sequencing data of a study of cytomegalovirus exposure and HLA in healthy donors. The PCR contained 60 Vbeta and 13 Jbeta primers. Some clones are missing from TCRdb's copy, which holds only in-frame ones; the method was immunoSEQ multiplex PCR. The data contain 130,000 or so clones, roughly 80% of them singletons. Germline CDR1 and CDR2: ENHRY and SYGVKD. V shed 3 bases and J shed 7 bases, with 18 bases lying between them. CDR3 size: 16 residues. The chain uses TRBV10-3 and TRBJ1-4; D gene uncertain. The sequence was collected from a man over 45 in good health and CMV-seronegative. Sequenced: PBMCs. The CDR3 sequence: CAISDRSTTQSEKLFF. Written as DNA, the CDR3 is TGTGCCATCAGTGATCGGAGCACCACCCAAAGTGAAAAACTGTTTTTT.